Detailed here is one TCR beta chain. The antigen is undetermined. The germline gives CDR1 SGDLS, CDR2 YYNGEE. The V end lost 4 bases, the J end lost 8 bases, and 24 bases lay between the germline ends. The CDR3 covers 16 residues. The data belong to a study of T cell repertoires in cytomegalovirus infection. Study-level points and caveats: HLA-C-restricted CMV clonotypes gave the most frequent clonotype in two of eight donors.

Using its own MiXCR run on the reads, TCRdb lists one record per CDR3 protein. The table has some 940,000 distinct CDR3 sequences, roughly 30% seen once; the top ten hold 13%. The TCR was taken from a human donor in good health (CMV status not recorded). Some clones in this sample may be carry-over from other donors' samples. Material: cultured CD8+ T cells from PBMCs, obtained from culture after CMV antigen stimulation. The gene calls are TRBV9 and TRBJ1-2; a weak D match, TRBD1 (6 bases). The CDR3 coding sequence is TGTGCCAGCAGCCCCCGACAGGACCCTCAATCGTGGGGCTACACCTTC. Translation gives CASSPRQDPQSWGYTF.